The 9 T cell receptor beta chains below all came from one sample that was sequenced in a study of blood T cell repertoires in COVID-19. The assay was immunoSEQ multiplex PCR, and TCRdb's table has in-frame clones only and misses some. The profile shows about 210,000 clones, around 92% of them singletons. The sequenced sample was peripheral blood. All receptors come from a man aged 25-45 years with acute or convalescent COVID-19.

This clone was counted a single time. This CDR3 is CASSFYGGGNTIYF. The CDR3 region has the DNA TGTGCCAGCAGCTTTTATGGCGGTGGAAACACCATATATTTT. The rearrangement links TRBV11-2 to TRBJ1-3; D is undetermined. V lost 3 bases and J 3 bases, leaving 9 bases between the germline ends. Per germline, CDR1 SGHAT and CDR2 FQNNGV. The CDR3 covers 14 residues.

Here the CDR3 DNA reads TGTGCCAGCAGCCAGGGCCAGACAGGGTCAAATGAGCAGTTCTTC. Translating it yields CASSQGQTGSNEQFF. This rearrangement joins TRBV9 to TRBJ2-1; TRBD1 matches 7 bases. Per the germline V gene, CDR1 is SGDLS and CDR2 is YYNGEE. CDR3 length: 15 amino acids. The trim removed 4 bases at V and 7 bases at J, leaving 11 bases unmatched. The full variable domain, rest sourced from reference TRBV9 and TRBJ2-1, is DSGVTQTPKHLITATGQRVTLRCSPRSGDLSVYWYQQSLDQGLQFLIQYYNGEERAKGNILERFSAQQFPDLHSELNLSSLELGDSALYFCASSQGQTGSNEQFFGPGTRLTVL.

The gene calls are TRBV11-3 and TRBJ1-3, with D hard to call. Per germline, CDR1 SGHNT and CDR2 YENEEA. Trimming shortened V by 2 bases and J by 9 bases, and 17 bases separated the two germline ends. CDR3 length equals 15 residues. In nucleotides, the CDR3 is TGTGCCAGCAGCTTACGTTCCCGGGTCATGCGCACCATATATTTT. Translation gives CASSLRSRVMRTIYF.

The chain uses TRBV9 and TRBJ1-3; 7 bases are shared with TRBD1. With 4 bases clipped from V and 0 bases from J, the junction kept 13 bases outside the gene matches. Germline CDR1 and CDR2: SGDLS and YYNGEE. There are 18 residues in the CDR3. CDR3 protein: CASSPRTGAVNSGNTIYF. The CDR3 DNA reads as TGTGCCAGCAGCCCACGCACAGGGGCCGTAAACTCTGGAAACACCATATATTTT.

The V gene is TRBV2, the J gene TRBJ1-2, with a tentative D call TRBD1 (6 bases). Between the trimmed V and J ends, which lost 4 bases and 6 bases, there was a span of 12 bases. The germline CDR1 and CDR2 sequences are SNHLY and FYNNEI. The CDR3 sequence is 13 residues long. For the CDR3, the DNA is TGTGCCAGCAGTGCCACAGGGTATCATGGCTACACCTTC. Translation: CASSATGYHGYTF.

A single count supports this clone. The rearrangement links TRBV5-4 to TRBJ2-7; TRBD1 matches at 8 bases. The germline V gene has CDR1 SGHNT and CDR2 YYREEE (reference sequence). The CDR3 is 15 amino acids. Germline trimming cut 4 bases from V and 3 bases from J; bases unmatched to any gene: 9. In DNA, the CDR3 is TGTGCCAGCAGCCTAAGGACAGGGATGGACTACGAGCAGTACTTC. Its translation: CASSLRTGMDYEQYF.

The V and J genes are TRBV19 and TRBJ1-1; 12 bases are a match to TRBD1. V shed 5 bases, J shed 4 bases, and the junction held 5 bases outside the gene matches. CDR1 is LNHDA, CDR2 SQIVND, per germline (reference sequence). The CDR3 extends over 15 amino acids. CDR3 coding DNA: TGTGCCAGTAGTGCCGGGACAGGGGGCTTCACTGAAGCTTTCTTT. It encodes CASSAGTGGFTEAFF.

The genes are TRBV3-1 (or the pseudogene TRBV3-2) and TRBJ1-3; D is undetermined. The germline V gene has CDR1 LGHDT and CDR2 YNNKEL (reference sequence). The CDR3 extends over 14 amino acids. V dropped 4 bases and J dropped 1 base, with 8 bases sitting between them. The CDR3 sequence is CASSLSRSGNTIYF. The CDR3, as DNA: TGTGCCAGCAGCCTAAGCAGGTCTGGAAACACCATATATTTT.

The chain uses TRBV6-6 and TRBJ2-5; 8 bases fit TRBD1. The germline CDR1 and CDR2 sequences are MNHNY and SVGAGI (reference sequence). This CDR3 has 15 amino acids. V dropped 2 bases and J dropped 5; count of bases not matched to a gene: 7. CDR3 in DNA: TGTGCCAGCAGTTACGAGGGCAGGGGGCGGGAGACCCAGTACTTC. Encoded protein: CASSYEGRGRETQYF.